This is a list of T cell receptor beta chains from one sample in a study of T cell responses to AZD1222 COVID-19 vaccine. Repertoires were generated with immunoSEQ multiplex PCR, while TCRdb's copy carries only in-frame clones and drops some. The sample contains under 150,000 clones, about 91% of which appear only once. Sample: peripheral blood, taken 28 days after the second AZD1222 dose. These receptors were collected from an adult who received the AZD1222 COVID-19 vaccine. CDR3s include the opening cysteine and the closing phenylalanine or tryptophan. A D gene is named only where the DNA matches it firmly. Clone size is stated in some rows and not others, as once, few, many or a class when expanded.

abundance	v_gene	d_gene	j_gene	CDR3nt	CDR3aa
-	TRBV5-1	-	TRBJ2-1	TGCGCCAGCAGCTCTAGCTCTTCCACTTCGGGTGAGCAGTTCTTC	CASSSSSSTSGEQFF
-	TRBV6-5	-	TRBJ2-1	TGTGCCAGCAGTTACGATGTCCTAGTAGCGGTCAATGAGCAGTTCTTC	CASSYDVLVAVNEQFF
-	TRBV19	TRBD1	TRBJ1-5	TGTGCCAGCAGCTGGACAGGGGTTAAACAGCCCCAGCATTTT	CASSWTGVKQPQHF
-	TRBV12-3/TRBV12-4	-	TRBJ2-3	TGTGCCAGCAGTTTATCCTCAGATACGCAGTATTTT	CASSLSSDTQYF
-	TRBV6-2/TRBV6-3	TRBD1	TRBJ2-5	TGTGCCAGCAGTAAACAGGGGGCCCAAGAGACCCAGTACTTC	CASSKQGAQETQYF
-	TRBV18	-	TRBJ2-5	TGTGCCAGCTCACCATCAGGACCAAAAGAGACCCAGTACTTC	CASSPSGPKETQYF
-	TRBV19	-	TRBJ1-3	TGTGCCACTGAGACAGGACGGTCTGGAAACACCATATATTTT	CATETGRSGNTIYF
-	TRBV19	-	TRBJ1-1	TGTGCCAGCCAATTCATGAGGAACACTGAAGCTTTCTTT	CASQFMRNTEAFF
once	TRBV5-1	TRBD1	TRBJ1-6	TGCGCCAGCAGCTTGTTTCAGGGGGCGGAATCACCCCTCCACTTT	CASSLFQGAESPLHF
-	TRBV12-3/TRBV12-4	-	TRBJ1-1	TGTGCCAGCACCTCCCGGGGGGGGACTGAAGCTTTCTTT	CASTSRGGTEAFF
-	TRBV9	TRBD1	TRBJ2-3	TGTGCCAGCAGCGTAGGTCAGGGGGCAAATACGCAGTATTTT	CASSVGQGANTQYF
-	TRBV18	TRBD1	TRBJ1-2	TGTGCCAGCTCACCGGATTGGGACAGGCATGGCTACACCTTC	CASSPDWDRHGYTF
-	TRBV10-3	TRBD1	TRBJ1-1	TGTGCCATCAGTGACCCATCTGCAGACAGGGGGCTAATGAACACTGAAGCTTTCTTT	CAISDPSADRGLMNTEAFF
once	TRBV6-6	-	TRBJ1-4	TGTGCCAGCAGTAAACCGGACGGGGGTAATGAAAAACTGTTTTTT	CASSKPDGGNEKLFF
-	TRBV4-2	TRBD2	TRBJ2-1	TGTGCCAGCAGCCAAGATCTATCGGCTAGCGGGGGATACTACAATGAGCAGTTCTTC	CASSQDLSASGGYYNEQFF
-	TRBV7-2	TRBD1	TRBJ1-3	TGTGCCAGCAGCCCCCAGGGGGCTGTTTCTGGAAACACCATATATTTT	CASSPQGAVSGNTIYF
few	TRBV5-8	TRBD1	TRBJ1-6	TGTGCCAGCAGCTTGGCGACAGGGACTTTTTCACCCCTCCACTTT	CASSLATGTFSPLHF
-	TRBV13	-	TRBJ2-7	TGTGCCAGCAGCTTCCGGGCGGGCGTCTCTTCCTACGAGCAGTACTTC	CASSFRAGVSSYEQYF
-	TRBV6-1	-	TRBJ1-2	TGTGCCAGCAGTGAAACGGCAGGCTACTATGGCTACACCTTC	CASSETAGYYGYTF
-	TRBV5-6	TRBD1	TRBJ1-5	TGTGCCAGCAGCTCGAAGGACAGGGTAAGCCAGCCCCAGCATTTT	CASSSKDRVSQPQHF
-	TRBV4-3	-	TRBJ2-5	TGCGCCAGCAGCCAAGTGGAACAGCAAGAGACCCAGTACTTC	CASSQVEQQETQYF
once	TRBV2	-	TRBJ1-5	TGTGCCAGCAGTGAATCAGGGATTGGACAGCCCCAGCATTTT	CASSESGIGQPQHF
-	TRBV5-1	-	TRBJ1-1	TGCGCCAGCAGCATCGACAGGCAGGCTTTCTTT	CASSIDRQAFF
-	TRBV20-1	-	TRBJ2-3	TGCAGTGCTAGAGTTACAGATACGCAGTATTTT	CSARVTDTQYF
-	TRBV4-2	TRBD2	TRBJ2-1	TGTGCCAGCAGCACCGGGACTAGCGAGTACAATGAGCAGTTCTTC	CASSTGTSEYNEQFF
-	TRBV7-2	-	TRBJ2-5	TGTGCCAGCAGACGCGGGGGCGGAGAGACCCAGTACTTC	CASRRGGGETQYF
-	TRBV19	-	TRBJ2-1	TGTGCCAGTACCGAGACAGGTTATAACTACAATGAGCAGTTCTTC	CASTETGYNYNEQFF
-	TRBV28	-	TRBJ1-1	TGTGCCAGCAGTTTGACGAACACTGAAGCTTTCTTT	CASSLTNTEAFF
-	TRBV2	TRBD1	TRBJ1-1	TGTGCCAGCAGTGAAGGCCAGGGGGCGAGCGTGGGGGCTTTCTTT	CASSEGQGASVGAFF
-	TRBV18	TRBD1	TRBJ1-4	TGTGCCAGCTCTGTCCAGGGGGCCGAAAATGAAAAACTGTTTTTT	CASSVQGAENEKLFF
-	TRBV11-2	-	TRBJ2-3	TGTGCCAGCAGCTTAGCGGACTCCCCGGGTTTAGATACGCAGTATTTT	CASSLADSPGLDTQYF
-	TRBV4-1	TRBD1	TRBJ1-2	TGCGCCAGCAGCCCCGGACAGGGGGCGCTAGGGTATGGCTACACCTTC	CASSPGQGALGYGYTF
-	TRBV5-1	-	TRBJ1-5	TGCGCCAGCAGCATGGGAGAGGGAGGCAATCAGCCCCAGCATTTT	CASSMGEGGNQPQHF
-	TRBV28	TRBD1	TRBJ1-6	TGTGCCAGCAGTTCTCTCACAGGGGGCTGGAATTCACCCCTCCACTTT	CASSSLTGGWNSPLHF
-	TRBV5-1	-	TRBJ2-2	TGCGCCAGCAGCCCGGACCGGGTTCTATCCACCGGGGAGCTGTTTTTT	CASSPDRVLSTGELFF
-	TRBV7-9	TRBD1	TRBJ1-2	TGTGCCAGCAGTCGAGGGGGCGACTATGGCTACACCTTC	CASSRGGDYGYTF
-	TRBV4-3	TRBD1	TRBJ2-7	TGCGCCAGCAGCCAATACCGGGACAGGGCCTACGAGCAGTACTTC	CASSQYRDRAYEQYF
-	TRBV4-2	-	TRBJ1-6	TGTGCCAGCAGCCAAGACGGGGAGGGGCGAAGGGATTCACCCCTCCACTTT	CASSQDGEGRRDSPLHF
-	TRBV13	-	TRBJ1-6	TGTGCCAGCAGCTTTACTCTCGGGAATTCACCCCTCCACTTT	CASSFTLGNSPLHF
-	TRBV5-1	-	TRBJ2-4	TGCGCCAGCAGCTTGGAAACAGCTAAAAACATTCAGTACTTC	CASSLETAKNIQYF
-	TRBV7-9	-	TRBJ2-5	TGTGCCAGCAGTTCCTCGGGCGGGGGCTTCGGGCAAGAGACCCAGTACTTC	CASSSSGGGFGQETQYF
-	TRBV6-6	TRBD1	TRBJ2-3	TGTGCCAGCAGGGGACAGGGCACAGATACGCAGTATTTT	CASRGQGTDTQYF
-	TRBV7-7	-	TRBJ2-2	TGTGCCAGCAGCTTCAGTGGGGCGAACACCGGGGAGCTGTTTTTT	CASSFSGANTGELFF